These 5 T cell receptor beta chains were all obtained from the same sample, sequenced in a study of beta chain features in type 1 diabetes. The sequenced template was cDNA made from the entire isolated RNA. Method: immunoSEQ multiplex PCR; TCRdb's copy keeps in-frame clones and lacks some. The sample contains 130,000 or so clones, about 9.1% of which appear only once. Sequenced material: central memory CD4+ T cells from blood. Every receptor here comes from a woman between 40 and 50 years old in good health.

This clone was seen more than once but under ten times. V and J are TRBV5-1 and TRBJ2-3; TRBD2 aligns across 10 bases. With V trimmed by 0 bases and J by 4 bases, 5 bases remained unmatched. This CDR3 region has 16 residues. Germline lookup yields CDR1 SGHRS and CDR2 YFSETQ. The CDR3 is CASSLEASGGADTQYF. The CDR3 DNA is TGCGCCAGCAGCTTGGAGGCTAGCGGGGGTGCAGATACGCAGTATTTT.

V gene TRBV18 combines with J gene TRBJ1-2; 12 bases are shared with TRBD1. J gave up 7 bases and V 6 bases, and 12 bases lay outside the gene matches. Germline V gene sequence: CDR1 KGHSH, CDR2 LQKENI. The CDR3 sequence is 16 residues long. Here the CDR3 reads CASSRGTGGLVSGYTF. CDR3 sequence (DNA): TGTGCCAGCTCGCGCGGGACAGGGGGCCTTGTGAGTGGCTACACCTTC.

J is TRBJ1-4 and V is TRBV5-1, with a tentative D call TRBD1 (5 bases). The CDR3 extends over 15 amino acids. Trimming removed 3 bases at V and 2 bases at J, with 11 bases between. Germline V gene lookup returns CDR1 SGHRS and CDR2 YFSETQ. CDR3 DNA sequence: TGCGCCAGCAGCTGGCAGGGTTTGACTAATGAAAAACTGTTTTTT. Amino acids: CASSWQGLTNEKLFF. Drawing the rest from reference TRBV5-1 and TRBJ1-4, the complete variable domain is KAGVTQTPRYLIKTRGQQVTLSCSPISGHRSVSWYQQTPGQGLQFLFEYFSETQRNKGNFPGRFSGRQFSNSRSEMNVSTLELGDSALYLCASSWQGLTNEKLFFGSGTQLSVL.

This clone was seen more than once but under ten times. The rearrangement joins TRBV7-2 to TRBJ2-7, with TRBD2 matching over 8 bases. Trimming cost V 4 bases and J 0 bases; bases outside gene matches: 8. The CDR3 loop spans 16 amino acids. Germline CDR1 SGHTA, CDR2 FQGNSA. The DNA of the CDR3 is TGTGCCAGCAGCTACCTAGCGGGTGATAGCTCCTACGAGCAGTACTTC. It encodes CASSYLAGDSSYEQYF.

For the CDR3, the DNA is TGTGCCAGCCACCGCGGGGGGCCGCTGAGCACAGATACGCAGTATTTT. Translated: CASHRGGPLSTDTQYF. V and J are TRBV7-9 and TRBJ2-3; 8 nucleotides align to TRBD2. After removal of 8 bases from V and 0 bases from J, the junction contained 10 bases not matched to a gene. The germline gives CDR1 SEHNR, CDR2 FQNEAQ (reference sequence). The CDR3 sequence is 16 residues long.